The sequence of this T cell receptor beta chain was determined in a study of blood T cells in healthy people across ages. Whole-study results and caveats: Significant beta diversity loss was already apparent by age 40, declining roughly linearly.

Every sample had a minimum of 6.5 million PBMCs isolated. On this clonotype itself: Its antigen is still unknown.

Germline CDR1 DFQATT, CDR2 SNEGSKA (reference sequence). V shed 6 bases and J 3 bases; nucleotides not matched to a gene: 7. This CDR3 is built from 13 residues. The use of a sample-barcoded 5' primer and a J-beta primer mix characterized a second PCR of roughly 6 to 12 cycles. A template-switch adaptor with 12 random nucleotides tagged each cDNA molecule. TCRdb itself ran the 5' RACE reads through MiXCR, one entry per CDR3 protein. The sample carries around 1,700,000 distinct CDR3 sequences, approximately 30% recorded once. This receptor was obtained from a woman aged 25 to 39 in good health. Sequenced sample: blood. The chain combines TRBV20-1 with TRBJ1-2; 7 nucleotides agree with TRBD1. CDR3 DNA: TGCAGTGCAAGGGGGCCGACCGACTATGGCTACACCTTC. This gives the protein CSARGPTDYGYTF.